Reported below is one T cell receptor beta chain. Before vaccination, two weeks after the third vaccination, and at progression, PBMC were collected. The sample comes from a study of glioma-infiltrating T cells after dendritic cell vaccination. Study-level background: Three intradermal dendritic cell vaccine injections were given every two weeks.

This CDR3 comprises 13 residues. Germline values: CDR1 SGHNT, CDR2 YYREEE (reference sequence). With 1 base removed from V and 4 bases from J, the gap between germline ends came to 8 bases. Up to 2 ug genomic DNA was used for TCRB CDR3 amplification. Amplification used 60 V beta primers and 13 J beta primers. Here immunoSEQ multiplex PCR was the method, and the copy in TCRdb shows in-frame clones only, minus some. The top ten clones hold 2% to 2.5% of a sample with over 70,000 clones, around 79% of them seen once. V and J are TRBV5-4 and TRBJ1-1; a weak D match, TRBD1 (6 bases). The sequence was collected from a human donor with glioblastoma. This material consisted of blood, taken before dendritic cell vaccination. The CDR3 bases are TGTGCCAGCAGCTTGAGGGGGTCCACTGAAGCTTTCTTT. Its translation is CASSLRGSTEAFF.